This T cell receptor beta chain was obtained from a study of T-cell memory formation after mild COVID-19. J lost 3 bases, V lost 5 bases, and 9 bases had no gene match. The CDR3 loop spans 17 amino acids. The germline V gene has CDR1 SGHTA and CDR2 FQGTGA. Study-level points and caveats: Some clones that responded were present in memory (sampled pre-infection), which suggests cross-reactive memory joined. Among CD4+ contracting clones, most were CM and EM, and CD8+ ones EMRA. Later expanders leaned toward CD4+, whereas clones contracting from day 15 to 85 were balanced CD4/CD8.

In its sample, this clonotype was seen a few times. Its antigen is as yet unknown. Constant-segment-primed 5'RACE gave TCR alpha and TCR beta cDNA libraries with sample barcodes and UMIs. TCRdb re-derived calls from the 5' RACE reads in MiXCR, one entry per CDR3 protein. The data contain fewer than 350,000 distinct CDR3 sequences, under 20% of them singletons. Specimen: PBMCs or a T cell subset sorted from them (not recorded which). This chain uses TRBV7-3 with TRBJ2-2; TRBD2 agrees at 10 bases. This receptor was taken from a man between 18 and 29 years old who had mild COVID-19 (a few samples of this study predate the infection). Cell type and time point are not known. CDR3 in DNA: TGTGCCAGCAGCACCTCCGGGACTAGCGTTTACACCGGGGAGCTGTTTTTT. Amino acid sequence: CASSTSGTSVYTGELFF.